Listed here is a single TCR beta chain. In the authors' workflow: Amplification of reference gene primers was used by the study to estimate nucleated cell counts. The method was immunoSEQ multiplex PCR; TCRdb's version includes in-frame clones alone and lacks a portion of them. D and trimming come from the DNA, and the V and J calls and clone size come from that table. The table has around 400,000 clones, more than 75% seen once. The sample originates from a study of blood T cell repertoires in COVID-19. About the research overall: The cDNA or gDNA used as material had been derived from T cells, B-cell-depleted T cells, or PBMCs.

Germline V gene sequence: CDR1 MNHEY, CDR2 SVGEGT. With 6 bases removed from V and 1 base from J, the gap between germline ends came to 6 bases. CDR3 length: 12 residues. The chain links TRBV6-2 or TRBV6-3 to TRBJ1-1; no definite D call. The receptor comes from a woman aged 55-70 years with COVID-19, enrolled during active disease. Sequenced sample: peripheral blood. In DNA, the CDR3 is TGTGCCAGCAGCGCAGGGAACACTGAAGCTTTCTTT. Its protein is CASSAGNTEAFF.